The 22 T cell receptor beta chains reported below all come from one sample, sequenced in a study of cytomegalovirus exposure and HLA in healthy donors. PCR amplification relied on 60 Vbeta primers (plus 13 Jbeta primers). The method was immunoSEQ multiplex PCR; TCRdb's version includes in-frame clones alone and lacks a portion of them. The data show under 45,000 clones, with under 65% seen just once and about 8.5% held by the top ten. Sequenced material: PBMCs. Receptors were obtained from a human donor in good health.

This clone was counted only a few times. V gene TRBV6-5 combines with J gene TRBJ2-7; 7 bases are a match to TRBD1. The length of the CDR3 is 14 residues. The germline V gene encodes CDR1 MNHEY and CDR2 SVGAGI. The trim removed 2 bases at V and 5 bases at J, leaving 6 bases unmatched. This CDR3 reads CASSYGGRGNEQYF. The CDR3, as DNA: TGTGCCAGCAGTTACGGAGGCAGGGGGAACGAGCAGTACTTC.

This sequence joins TRBV13 and TRBJ2-3; no definite D call. The germline V gene encodes CDR1 PRHDT and CDR2 FYEKMQ (reference sequence). The CDR3 is made up of 14 amino acids. The germline V and J ends were trimmed by 2 bases and 6 bases, with 12 bases remaining between them. The CDR3 loop is CASSLLARPDTQYF. In DNA, the CDR3 is TGTGCCAGCAGCTTACTGGCTAGACCCGATACGCAGTATTTT.

In this sample, this clone turned up a few times. The chain joins TRBV7-8 to TRBJ1-5; 7 nucleotides agree with TRBD1. Germline CDR1 reads SGHVS; CDR2 reads FQNEAQ. This CDR3 comprises 15 residues. After removal of 1 base from V and 2 bases from J, the junction contained 2 bases not matched to a gene. CDR3 loop: CASSLDTGGNQPQHF. The CDR3 nucleotides read TGTGCCAGCAGCTTAGATACAGGGGGCAATCAGCCCCAGCATTTT.

The chain is built from TRBV6-5 and TRBJ1-5; TRBD1 might be the D (5 bases). Germline V gene sequence: CDR1 MNHEY, CDR2 SVGAGI. Trimming stripped 5 bases from V and 0 bases from J, with 11 bases between. The CDR3 contains 15 residues. CDR3 bases: TGTGCCAGCAGTCTTACAGGATTTAGCAATCAGCCCCAGCATTTT. As protein: CASSLTGFSNQPQHF.

The chain links TRBV5-4 to TRBJ2-1, with 9 bases that match TRBD1. In germline, CDR1 is SGHNT, CDR2 YYREEE (reference sequence). CDR3 length equals 15 residues. J was trimmed by 6 bases and V by 4 bases; bases with no gene match: 8. CDR3 in DNA: TGTGCCAGCAGCCCTACCGGGACAGGGCGCAATGAGCAGTTCTTC. Protein product: CASSPTGTGRNEQFF.

This chain connects TRBV5-1 to TRBJ1-6, with D maybe TRBD1 (6 bases). Germline CDR1 is SGHRS and CDR2 is YFSETQ. This CDR3 is built from 16 residues. The V end lost 4 bases, the J end lost 5 bases, and 16 bases lay between the germline ends. The CDR3 here is CASSRPEGQNNSPLHF. CDR3 in DNA: TGCGCCAGCAGCCGCCCAGAGGGACAAAATAATTCACCCCTCCACTTT.

This rearrangement joins TRBV5-5 to TRBJ1-1; a possible D gene is TRBD1 (5 bases). Per germline, CDR1 SGHKS and CDR2 YYEKEE (reference sequence). V lost 0 bases and J lost 10, with 10 bases in between. The CDR3 sequence is 12 residues long. CDR3 in DNA: TGTGCCAGCAGCTTGGCCGTCGGGGGAGCTTTCTTT. It translates to CASSLAVGGAFF.

This chain connects TRBV11-2 to TRBJ1-3; a weak D match, TRBD1 (5 bases). Germline V gives CDR1 SGHAT, CDR2 FQNNGV. V shed 2 bases and J shed 11 bases, with 13 bases lying between them. The length of the CDR3 is 13 residues. The CDR3 region is CASSLLYGGAIYF. Written as DNA, the CDR3 is TGTGCCAGCAGCTTACTGTACGGGGGGGCCATATATTTT.

The V and J genes are TRBV10-2 and TRBJ1-1, with 8 bases that match TRBD1. V gave up 6 bases and J gave up 6 bases; unmatched junction bases: 9. The germline CDR1 and CDR2 sequences are WSHSY and SAAADI. CDR3 length equals 14 residues. The DNA of the CDR3 is TGCGCCAGCAGGGACAGGGAATATTTTTCTGAAGCTTTCTTT. As protein: CASRDREYFSEAFF.

This chain uses TRBV11-2 with TRBJ2-1; 9 bases fit TRBD1. After removal of 1 base from V and 7 bases from J, the junction contained 11 bases not matched to a gene. Germline CDR1 reads SGHAT; CDR2 reads FQNNGV. This CDR3 comprises 17 residues. The CDR3 here is CASSLVAATGGRNEQFF. DNA for the CDR3: TGTGCCAGCAGCTTAGTAGCCGCGACAGGGGGACGAAATGAGCAGTTCTTC. Full variable domain (rest looked up from reference TRBV11-2 and TRBJ2-1): EAGVAQSPRYKIIEKRQSVAFWCNPISGHATLYWYQQILGQGPKLLIQFQNNGVVDDSQLPKDRFSAERLKGVDSTLKIQPAKLEDSAVYLCASSLVAATGGRNEQFFGPGTRLTVL.

This sequence joins TRBV7-2 and TRBJ2-3; the D gene is possibly TRBD2 (5 bases). Germline CDR1 reads SGHTA; CDR2 reads FQGNSA. The V gene lost 4 bases and the J gene lost 4 bases, with 15 bases spanning the gap. The CDR3 runs 15 residues. The CDR3 sequence is CASSYGKARADTQYF. The CDR3 coding sequence is TGTGCCAGCAGCTACGGGAAGGCACGGGCAGATACGCAGTATTTT.

The chain uses TRBV4-1 and TRBJ2-3; 13 nucleotides line up with TRBD2. The ends lost 6 bases at V and 4 bases at J; junction bases unmatched: 4. Germline V CDR1 and CDR2: MGHRA, YSYEKL. This CDR3 comprises 15 residues. The CDR3 nucleotides read TGCGCCAGCAGACTAGCGGGGGGGGCGGCAGATACGCAGTATTTT. This translates into CASRLAGGAADTQYF.

The CDR3 DNA reads TGTGCCAGCAGTGAAATGGGACAGTCCTATGGCTACACCTTC. Its protein product is CASSEMGQSYGYTF. The chain uses TRBV6-1 and TRBJ1-2; 7 bases agree with TRBD1. This CDR3 has 14 amino acids. CDR1 is MNHNS and CDR2 is SASEGT in the germline V gene. V shed 2 bases, J shed 4 bases, and the junction held 4 bases outside the gene matches.

The J gene is TRBJ2-1, the V gene TRBV7-6; D uncertain. Between the trimmed V and J ends, which lost 2 bases and 5 bases, there was a span of 13 bases. There are 15 residues in the CDR3. Germline loops: CDR1 SGHVS, CDR2 FNYEAQ. CDR3 DNA sequence: TGTGCCAGCAGCTTAAGTGGTCCTAGAAACAATGAGCAGTTCTTC. It translates to CASSLSGPRNNEQFF.

This clone was observed a few times. The gene calls are TRBV7-9 and TRBJ1-4, with D possibly matching TRBD1 (5 bases). The germline V and J ends were trimmed by 1 base and 10 bases, with 10 bases remaining between them. The CDR3 spans 13 residues. Germline V gene lookup returns CDR1 SEHNR and CDR2 FQNEAQ (reference sequence). The CDR3 sequence: CASSLVQQGKLFF. CDR3 bases: TGTGCCAGCAGCTTAGTACAGCAGGGAAAACTGTTTTTT.

The chain links TRBV7-8 to TRBJ2-7; the D is unclear. The CDR3 is made up of 15 amino acids. The germline CDR1 and CDR2 sequences are SGHVS and FQNEAQ. V was clipped by 2 bases and J by 0 bases, with 11 bases between them. The CDR3 spells CASSLNAVNSYEQYF. CDR3 coding DNA: TGTGCCAGCAGCTTAAACGCAGTAAACTCCTACGAGCAGTACTTC.

The chain links TRBV2 to TRBJ2-1; 10 positions match TRBD2. This CDR3 is 15 amino acids long. After removal of 3 bases from V and 2 bases from J, the junction contained 1 base not matched to a gene. The germline V gene has CDR1 SNHLY and CDR2 FYNNEI. CDR3 sequence (DNA): TGTGCCAGCAGTGAGCTAGCGGGGGCCTACAATGAGCAGTTCTTC. Encoded protein: CASSELAGAYNEQFF.

This sequence joins TRBV5-1 and TRBJ1-2; D remains ambiguous. The CDR3 extends over 14 amino acids. The germline V gene encodes CDR1 SGHRS and CDR2 YFSETQ. V shed 3 bases and J shed 5 bases, with 14 bases lying between them. Here the CDR3 reads CASSSDPGWYGYTF. DNA of the CDR3: TGCGCCAGCAGCTCCGACCCGGGGTGGTATGGCTACACCTTC. Drawing the rest from reference TRBV5-1 and TRBJ1-2, the complete variable domain is KAGVTQTPRYLIKTRGQQVTLSCSPISGHRSVSWYQQTPGQGLQFLFEYFSETQRNKGNFPGRFSGRQFSNSRSEMNVSTLELGDSALYLCASSSDPGWYGYTFGSGTRLTVV.

The chain employs TRBV10-1 and TRBJ1-5, with D perhaps matching TRBD1 (6 bases). CDR1 and CDR2 (germline): WNHNN, SYGVQD (reference sequence). V was shortened by 6 bases and J by 1 base, with 13 bases between the two germline ends. This CDR3 spans 15 amino acids. The CDR3 DNA reads TGCGCCAGCAGCACCCGGACAGCGAGCAATCAGCCCCAGCATTTT. It translates to CASSTRTASNQPQHF.

This chain uses TRBV5-6 with TRBJ2-7, with D uncertain. The germline V gene encodes CDR1 SGHDT and CDR2 YYEEEE. CDR3 size: 14 residues. The germline V and J ends were trimmed by 1 base and 4 bases, with 12 bases remaining between them. The CDR3 coding sequence is TGTGCCAGCAGCTTGTACGGGTTCGGGTACGAGCAGTACTTC. Translating gives CASSLYGFGYEQYF.

The chain couples TRBV7-7 to TRBJ2-2; D unresolved. CDR1 and CDR2 (germline): SSHAT, FNYEAQ (reference sequence). This CDR3 region has 13 residues. V was shortened by 4 bases and J by 2 bases, with 5 bases between the two germline ends. The CDR3 region has the DNA TGTGCCAGCAGCTCGCTAAACACCGGGGAGCTGTTTTTT. This encodes CASSSLNTGELFF. Combining the CDR3 with reference TRBV7-7 and TRBJ2-2 gives the whole variable domain GAGVSQSPRYKVTKRGQDVTLRCDPISSHATLYWYQQALGQGPEFLTYFNYEAQPDKSGLPSDRFSAERPEGSISTLTIQRTEQRDSAMYRCASSSLNTGELFFGEGSRLTVL.

The V gene is TRBV7-6, the J gene TRBJ2-2; no definite D call. CDR1 and CDR2 from the germline V gene are SGHVS and FNYEAQ. The CDR3 runs to 13 residues. The V end lost 3 bases, the J end lost 0 bases, and 2 bases lay between the germline ends. The CDR3 sequence is CASSFTNTGELFF. DNA for the CDR3: TGTGCCAGCAGCTTTACGAACACCGGGGAGCTGTTTTTT.